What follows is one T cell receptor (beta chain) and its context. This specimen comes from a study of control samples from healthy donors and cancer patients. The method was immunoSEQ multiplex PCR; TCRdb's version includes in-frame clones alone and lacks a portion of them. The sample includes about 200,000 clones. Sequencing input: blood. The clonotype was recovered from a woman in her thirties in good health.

The CDR3 sequence: CASSHPPLAAFF. CDR3 DNA: TGTGCCAGCAGTCACCCCCCTCTGGCTGCTTTCTTT. This chain joins TRBV6-2 or TRBV6-3 and TRBJ1-1; D unresolved. This CDR3 contains 12 residues. V lost 5 bases and J 11 bases, leaving 15 bases between the germline ends. Germline CDR1 reads MNHEY; CDR2 reads SVGEGT.